This passage covers 12 T cell receptor beta chains from one sample sequenced in a study of blood T cell repertoires in COVID-19. Sequencing used immunoSEQ multiplex PCR; TCRdb keeps in-frame clones, though not all of them. This repertoire shows about 220,000 clones, approximately 80% found once; its top ten account for 10% to 15%. The material sequenced was peripheral blood. These receptors were obtained from a human donor in a cohort sampled during active COVID-19.

V usage is TRBV19 and J usage is TRBJ1-2; tentative D call: TRBD1 (5 bases). Per the germline V gene, CDR1 is LNHDA and CDR2 is SQIVND (reference sequence). The CDR3 runs to 14 residues. V dropped 6 bases and J dropped 5 bases, with 16 bases sitting between them. The CDR3 DNA follows: TGTGCCAGTAGCACCGACAGTACAGTTTATGGCTACACCTTC. Translating gives CASSTDSTVYGYTF.

This rearrangement joins TRBV24-1 to TRBJ2-5; tentatively, D is TRBD2 (5 bases). From germline, CDR1 is KGHDR and CDR2 SFDVKD. The CDR3 totals 15 residues. Trimming removed 3 bases at V and 3 bases at J, with 13 bases between. The CDR3 DNA is TGTGCCACCAGTGATCCCGGGGAGTATAAAGAGACCCAGTACTTC. This sequence encodes CATSDPGEYKETQYF.

The genes are TRBV25-1 and TRBJ1-3; D is unresolved. The CDR3 extends over 15 amino acids. The germline CDR1 and CDR2 sequences are MGHDK and SYGVNS. V was clipped by 0 bases and J by 0 bases, with 6 bases between them. The CDR3 spells CASSEYQVSGNTIYF. The CDR3 nucleotides read TGTGCCAGCAGTGAATATCAGGTCTCTGGAAACACCATATATTTT.

The chain recombines TRBV15 with TRBJ2-5, with 7 bases that match TRBD1. CDR1 and CDR2 from the germline V gene are LNHNV and YYDKDF (reference sequence). V lost 3 bases to trimming and J lost 4 bases; unmatched junction nucleotides: 8. This CDR3 region has 15 residues. The CDR3 spells CATSSTTGEGETQYF. The CDR3 DNA is TGTGCCACCAGCAGTACAACAGGGGAAGGAGAGACCCAGTACTTC.

A few counts support this clone. The chain combines TRBV5-6 with TRBJ1-5; tentative D call: TRBD1 (5 bases). This CDR3 spans 14 amino acids. From germline, CDR1 is SGHDT and CDR2 YYEEEE. The ends were cut back, 0 bases at V and 8 bases at J, with 12 bases in the middle. CDR3: CASSLGGQGKPQHF. CDR3 DNA sequence: TGTGCCAGCAGCTTGGGGGGCCAGGGAAAGCCCCAGCATTTT.

The rearrangement uses TRBV9 and TRBJ2-1, with 7 bases matching TRBD1. This CDR3 contains 15 residues. Looked up from germline, CDR1 is SGDLS and CDR2 is YYNGEE. Losses at the gene ends were 4 bases for V and 8 bases for J; bases not matched to a gene: 12. CDR3 sequence (DNA): TGTGCCAGCAGCTCCAGGACAGGAGTAGTGGATGAGCAGTTCTTC. Translated: CASSSRTGVVDEQFF.

V usage is TRBV6-1 and J usage is TRBJ1-2, with D possibly TRBD1 on 5 matching bases. The CDR3 runs to 13 residues. The germline gives CDR1 MNHNS, CDR2 SASEGT. V was pared by 3 bases and J by 8 bases, with 13 bases between. The CDR3 nucleotides read TGTGCCAGCAGTGACATGGGGCGGGGCGGCTACACCTTC. Translation: CASSDMGRGGYTF.

In DNA, the CDR3 is TGTGCCACCAGTGACCGGGGGGGCGTTACAGATACGCAGTATTTT. Protein product: CATSDRGGVTDTQYF. V usage is TRBV24-1 and J usage is TRBJ2-3; 8 bases fit TRBD2. This CDR3 is built from 15 residues. The V segment lost 4 bases and the J segment 3 bases; nucleotides outside the gene matches: 5. Germline-derived CDR1 and CDR2 are KGHDR and SFDVKD.

V usage is TRBV7-9 and J usage is TRBJ1-2; D is undetermined. The CDR3 is 12 amino acids. V was shortened by 5 bases and J by 4 bases, with 8 bases between the two germline ends. Germline values: CDR1 SEHNR, CDR2 FQNEAQ (reference sequence). The CDR3 spells CASSLPGYGYTF. The CDR3 region has the DNA TGTGCCAGCAGCCTACCCGGCTATGGCTACACCTTC.

V and J are TRBV13 and TRBJ2-3; 14 bases line up with TRBD2. CDR3 length: 17 amino acids. The V gene end was trimmed by 5 bases and the J gene end by 6 bases; junction bases not matched to a gene: 10. Germline V gene data show CDR1 as PRHDT and CDR2 as FYEKMQ (reference sequence). The CDR3 loop is CASSTPGLAGERDTQYF. DNA of the CDR3: TGTGCCAGCAGCACCCCGGGACTAGCGGGAGAACGGGATACGCAGTATTTT.

The chain combines TRBV5-8 with TRBJ2-3; 11 bases match TRBD2. Germline CDR1 is SGHTS and CDR2 is YDEGEE. V shed 3 bases and J 1 base; nucleotides not matched to a gene: 4. The CDR3 length is 16 residues. CDR3 in amino acids: CASSSKLAGGTDTQYF. The CDR3 coding sequence is TGTGCCAGCAGCTCAAAACTAGCGGGAGGCACAGATACGCAGTATTTT.

Concerning this clone: At one of its ends the junction is not consistent with the germline gene, which may arise from a read error. The V call is TRBV11-2, the J call TRBJ1-1; D may be TRBD1 (6 bases). The V gene's germline CDR1 is SGHAT and CDR2 FQNNGV. The CDR3 is 14 amino acids. The CDR3 DNA sequence: TGTGCCAGCAGTCCAGACAGGCAGAACACTGAAGTTTTCTTT. Translation gives CASSPDRQNTEVFF. Variable domain in full (rest from reference TRBV11-2 and TRBJ1-1): EAGVAQSPRYKIIEKRQSVAFWCNPISGHATLYWYQQILGQGPKLLIQFQNNGVVDDSQLPKDRFSAERLKGVDSTLKIQPAKLEDSAVYLCASSPDRQNTEVFFGQGTRLTVV.